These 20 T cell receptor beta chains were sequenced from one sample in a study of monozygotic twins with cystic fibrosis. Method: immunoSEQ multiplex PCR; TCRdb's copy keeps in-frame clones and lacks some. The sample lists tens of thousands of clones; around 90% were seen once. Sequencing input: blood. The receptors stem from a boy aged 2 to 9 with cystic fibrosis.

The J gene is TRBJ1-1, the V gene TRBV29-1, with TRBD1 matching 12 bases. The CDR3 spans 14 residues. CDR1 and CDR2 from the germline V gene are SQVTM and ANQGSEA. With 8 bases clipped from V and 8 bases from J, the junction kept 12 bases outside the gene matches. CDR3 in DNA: TGCAGCACAGTTGGGACAGGGGGCATACCCGAAGCTTTCTTT. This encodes CSTVGTGGIPEAFF.

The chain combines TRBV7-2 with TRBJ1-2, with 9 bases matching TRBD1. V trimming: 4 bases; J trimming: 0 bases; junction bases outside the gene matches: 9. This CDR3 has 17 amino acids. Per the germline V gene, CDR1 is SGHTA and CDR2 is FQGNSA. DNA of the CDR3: TGTGCCAGCAGCTCCACCGGGACAGGGTTTTCTAACTATGGCTACACCTTC. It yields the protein CASSSTGTGFSNYGYTF.

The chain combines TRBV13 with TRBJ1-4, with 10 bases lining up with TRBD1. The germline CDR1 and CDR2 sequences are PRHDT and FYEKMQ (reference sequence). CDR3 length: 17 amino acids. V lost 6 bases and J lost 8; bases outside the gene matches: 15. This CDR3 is CASSSRQGANPNEKLFF. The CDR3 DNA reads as TGTGCCAGCAGTTCTAGACAGGGGGCGAATCCGAACGAAAAACTGTTTTTT.

CDR3 nucleotides: TGTGCCATCAGTAGTCCCGGCAGGGATGAAAAACTGTTTTTT. It yields the protein CAISSPGRDEKLFF. This chain joins TRBV10-3 and TRBJ1-4, with D possibly matching TRBD1 (5 bases). V was cut by 5 bases and J by 6 bases, with 13 bases left in between. From germline, CDR1 is ENHRY and CDR2 SYGVKD. This CDR3 has 14 residues.

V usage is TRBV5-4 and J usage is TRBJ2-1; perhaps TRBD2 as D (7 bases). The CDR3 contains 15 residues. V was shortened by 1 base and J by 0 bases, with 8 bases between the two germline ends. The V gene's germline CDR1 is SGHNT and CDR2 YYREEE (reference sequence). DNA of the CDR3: TGTGCCAGCAGCTTGAGGGGGGGCTCCTACAATGAGCAGTTCTTC. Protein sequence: CASSLRGGSYNEQFF. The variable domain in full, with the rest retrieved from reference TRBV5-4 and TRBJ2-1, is ETGVTQSPTHLIKTRGQQVTLRCSSQSGHNTVSWYQQALGQGPQFIFQYYREEENGRGNFPPRFSGLQFPNYSSELNVNALELDDSALYLCASSLRGGSYNEQFFGPGTRLTVL.

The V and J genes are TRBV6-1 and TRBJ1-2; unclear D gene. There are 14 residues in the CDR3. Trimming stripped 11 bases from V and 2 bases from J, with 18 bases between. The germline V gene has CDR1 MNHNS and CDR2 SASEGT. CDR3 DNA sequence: TGTGCCTCCACATTAGGGCAGCCCAACTATGGCTACACCTTC. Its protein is CASTLGQPNYGYTF.

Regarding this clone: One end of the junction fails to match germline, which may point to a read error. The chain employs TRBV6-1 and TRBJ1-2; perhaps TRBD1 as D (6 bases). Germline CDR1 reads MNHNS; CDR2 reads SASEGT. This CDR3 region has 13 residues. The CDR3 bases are TGTGCCAGCAGCGAAGTGGGGGGCAACGGCTACACCTTC. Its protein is CASSEVGGNGYTF.

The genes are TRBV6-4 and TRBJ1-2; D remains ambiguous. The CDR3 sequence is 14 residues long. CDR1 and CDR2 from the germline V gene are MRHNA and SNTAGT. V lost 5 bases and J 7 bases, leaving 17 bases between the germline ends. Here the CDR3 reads CASSRSSGIGGYTF. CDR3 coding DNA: TGTGCCAGCAGTCGAAGTTCCGGTATAGGTGGCTACACCTTC.

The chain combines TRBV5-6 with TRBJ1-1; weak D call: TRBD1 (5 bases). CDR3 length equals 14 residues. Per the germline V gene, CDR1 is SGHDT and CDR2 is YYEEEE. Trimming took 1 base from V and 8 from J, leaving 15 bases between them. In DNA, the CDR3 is TGTGCCAGCAGCTTGACAGGCCGATCCGCGGAAGCTTTCTTT. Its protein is CASSLTGRSAEAFF.

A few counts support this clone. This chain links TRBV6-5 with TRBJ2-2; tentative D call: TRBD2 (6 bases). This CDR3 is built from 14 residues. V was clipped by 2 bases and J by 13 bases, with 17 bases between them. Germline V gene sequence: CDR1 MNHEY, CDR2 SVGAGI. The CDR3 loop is CASSYGQPGVWLFF. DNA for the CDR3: TGTGCCAGCAGTTACGGGCAGCCGGGGGTTTGGCTGTTTTTT.

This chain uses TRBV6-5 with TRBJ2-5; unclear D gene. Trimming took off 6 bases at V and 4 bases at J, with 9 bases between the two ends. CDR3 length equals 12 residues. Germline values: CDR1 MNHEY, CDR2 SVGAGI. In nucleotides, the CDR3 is TGTGCCAGCAGCCCCGTGGGAGAGACCCAGTACTTC. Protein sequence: CASSPVGETQYF.

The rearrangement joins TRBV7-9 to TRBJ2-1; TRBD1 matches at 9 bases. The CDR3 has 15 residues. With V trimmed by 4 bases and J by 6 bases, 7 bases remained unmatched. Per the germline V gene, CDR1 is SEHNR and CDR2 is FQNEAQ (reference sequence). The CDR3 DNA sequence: TGTGCCAGCAGCTCCCCGGGACAGGGTTCCAATGAGCAGTTCTTC. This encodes CASSSPGQGSNEQFF.

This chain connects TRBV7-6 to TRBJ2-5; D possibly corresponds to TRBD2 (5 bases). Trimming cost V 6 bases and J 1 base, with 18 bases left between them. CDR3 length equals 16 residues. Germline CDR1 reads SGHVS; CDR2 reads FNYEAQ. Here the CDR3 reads CASSPTFGGLQETQYF. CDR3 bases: TGTGCCAGCAGTCCGACCTTTGGAGGACTCCAAGAGACCCAGTACTTC.

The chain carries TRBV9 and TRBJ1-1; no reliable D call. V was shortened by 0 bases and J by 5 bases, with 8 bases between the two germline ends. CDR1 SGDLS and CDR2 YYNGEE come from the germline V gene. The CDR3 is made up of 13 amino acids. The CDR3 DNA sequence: TGTGCCAGCAGCGTAGGAGGGTTGACTGAAGCTTTCTTT. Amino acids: CASSVGGLTEAFF.

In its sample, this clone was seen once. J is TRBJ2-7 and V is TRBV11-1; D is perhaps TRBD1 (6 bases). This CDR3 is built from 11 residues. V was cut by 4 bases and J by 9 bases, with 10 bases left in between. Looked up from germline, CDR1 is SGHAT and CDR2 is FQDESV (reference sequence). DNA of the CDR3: TGTGCCAGCAGCTACATGGGGGCGCAGTACTTC. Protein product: CASSYMGAQYF.

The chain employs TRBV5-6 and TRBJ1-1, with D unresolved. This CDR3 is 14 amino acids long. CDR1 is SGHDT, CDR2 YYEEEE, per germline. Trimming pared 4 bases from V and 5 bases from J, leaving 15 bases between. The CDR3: CASSRPHRGTEAFF. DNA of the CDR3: TGTGCCAGCAGCCGACCCCACCGTGGGACTGAAGCTTTCTTT.

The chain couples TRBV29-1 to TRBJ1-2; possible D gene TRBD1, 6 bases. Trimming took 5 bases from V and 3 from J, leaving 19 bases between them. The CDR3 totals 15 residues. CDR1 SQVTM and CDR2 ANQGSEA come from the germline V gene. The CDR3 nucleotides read TGCAGCGTTACCCTGACAGGTTTTTTAGACTATGGCTACACCTTC. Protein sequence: CSVTLTGFLDYGYTF.

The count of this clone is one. CDR3 sequence (DNA): TGTGCCAGCAGTGAATTTGGTACTTTCTACAATGAGCAGTTCTTC. Protein product: CASSEFGTFYNEQFF. The chain has TRBV25-1 and TRBJ2-1; D is unclear. Trimming removed 1 base at V and 3 bases at J, with 10 bases between. Germline assignment: CDR1 MGHDK and CDR2 SYGVNS. This CDR3 has 15 residues.

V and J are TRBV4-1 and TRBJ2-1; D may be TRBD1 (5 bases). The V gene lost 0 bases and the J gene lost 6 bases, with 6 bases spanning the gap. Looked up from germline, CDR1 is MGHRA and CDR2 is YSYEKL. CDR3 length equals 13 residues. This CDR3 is CASSQETGNEQFF. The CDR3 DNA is TGCGCCAGCAGCCAAGAAACAGGCAATGAGCAGTTCTTC.

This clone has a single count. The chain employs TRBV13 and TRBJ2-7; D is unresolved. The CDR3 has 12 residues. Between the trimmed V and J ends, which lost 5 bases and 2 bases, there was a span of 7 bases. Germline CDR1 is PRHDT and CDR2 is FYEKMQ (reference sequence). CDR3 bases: TGTGCCAGCAGCCTTACCGCCTACGAGCAGTACTTC. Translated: CASSLTAYEQYF. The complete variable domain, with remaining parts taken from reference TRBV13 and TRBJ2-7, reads AAGVIQSPRHLIKEKRETATLKCYPIPRHDTVYWYQQGPGQDPQFLISFYEKMQSDKGSIPDRFSAQQFSDYHSELNMSSLELGDSALYFCASSLTAYEQYFGPGTRLTVT.